The present entry profiles one T cell receptor beta chain with its context. The antigen is not known. V was pared by 3 bases and J by 0 bases, with 13 bases between. Germline V lookup: CDR1 SGHRS, CDR2 YFSETQ. The CDR3 is 16 residues long. TCRdb keeps only in-frame clones here, not all; method: immunoSEQ multiplex PCR. The sample has 4,000 or so clones, 82% seen once; the top ten hold 5% to 7%. This sample is part of a study of immune evolution from preneoplasia to lung adenocarcinoma. General study results and limits: Later-stage lesions appeared to have more T cells, more diversity, less clonality.

The sequence was obtained from a person between 65 and 80 years old with invasive lung adenocarcinoma. The sequenced sample consisted of FFPE invasive lung adenocarcinoma tissue. This sequence joins TRBV5-1 and TRBJ2-1; D not resolved. The CDR3 DNA reads as TGCGCCAGCAGCTACGGAGTACAGAGCTCCTACAATGAGCAGTTCTTC. As protein: CASSYGVQSSYNEQFF.